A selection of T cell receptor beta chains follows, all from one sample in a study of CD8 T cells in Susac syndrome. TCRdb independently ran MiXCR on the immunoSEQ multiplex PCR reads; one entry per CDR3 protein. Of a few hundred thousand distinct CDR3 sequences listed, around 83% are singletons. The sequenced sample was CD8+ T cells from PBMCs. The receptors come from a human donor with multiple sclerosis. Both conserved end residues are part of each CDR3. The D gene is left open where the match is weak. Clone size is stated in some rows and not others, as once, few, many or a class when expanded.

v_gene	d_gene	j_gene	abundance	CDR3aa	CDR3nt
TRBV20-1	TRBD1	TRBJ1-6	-	CSARADRGRNLPLHF	TGCAGTGCTAGGGCCGACAGGGGTCGAAATTTACCCCTCCACTTT
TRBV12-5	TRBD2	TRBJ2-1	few	CATTSGRPDEQFF	TGTGCTACGACTAGCGGGAGGCCCGATGAGCAGTTCTTC
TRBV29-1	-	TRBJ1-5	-	CSGRNQPQHF	TGCAGCGGGCGAAATCAGCCCCAGCATTTT
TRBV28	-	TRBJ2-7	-	CASSFQTQGYEQYF	TGTGCCAGCAGTTTCCAGACCCAAGGCTACGAGCAGTACTTC
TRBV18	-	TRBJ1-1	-	CASSLVGTNQRGSVAFF	TGTGCCAGCTCCCTTGTCGGTACTAATCAGAGGGGGAGCGTAGCTTTCTTT
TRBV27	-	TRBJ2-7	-	CASSLTGEYEQYF	TGTGCCAGCAGTTTAACCGGAGAATACGAGCAGTACTTC
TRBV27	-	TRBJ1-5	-	CASSGSPNQPQHF	TGTGCCAGCAGTGGGTCCCCCAATCAGCCCCAGCATTTT
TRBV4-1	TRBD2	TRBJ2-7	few	CASSQGGGLAGGEQYF	TGCGCCAGCAGCCAAGGTGGAGGGCTAGCGGGGGGAGAGCAGTACTTC
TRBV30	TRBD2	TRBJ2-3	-	CAWSPPGLAGSVIDTQYF	TGTGCCTGGAGTCCACCGGGACTAGCGGGAAGTGTCATAGATACGCAGTATTTT
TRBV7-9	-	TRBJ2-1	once	CASSHPLGGLLRAF	TGTGCCAGCAGCCACCCCTTAGGAGGGCTCCTCCGGGCTTTC
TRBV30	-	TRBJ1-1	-	CAWRVVQGLHMNTEAFF	TGTGCCTGGAGGGTGGTCCAGGGCCTGCATATGAACACTGAAGCTTTCTTT
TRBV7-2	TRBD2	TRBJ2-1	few	CASSLLAASYNEQFF	TGTGCCAGCAGCCTTCTAGCGGCTTCCTACAATGAGCAGTTCTTC
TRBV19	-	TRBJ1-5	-	CASRSIRDPGAQPQHF	TGTGCCAGTAGATCGATTCGGGACCCCGGGGCTCAGCCCCAGCATTTT
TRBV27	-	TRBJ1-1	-	CASSPQGAYTEAFF	TGTGCCAGCAGCCCACAGGGAGCGTACACTGAAGCTTTCTTT
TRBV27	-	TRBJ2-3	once	CASKNPGFTDTQYF	TGTGCCAGCAAAAACCCGGGATTCACAGATACGCAGTATTTT
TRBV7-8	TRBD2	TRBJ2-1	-	CASTLRGGRDNEQFF	TGTGCCAGCACCCTTCGGGGGGGGAGGGACAATGAGCAGTTCTTC
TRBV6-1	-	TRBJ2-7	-	CASRDPGTEAYEQYF	TGTGCCAGCAGAGACCCCGGGACGGAGGCCTACGAGCAGTACTTC
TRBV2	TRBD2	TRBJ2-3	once	CASRVLAGGRTDTQYF	TGTGCCAGCAGGGTTTTAGCGGGAGGAAGAACAGATACGCAGTATTTT
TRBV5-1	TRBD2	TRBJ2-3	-	CASSLEPSGRSADTQYF	TGCGCCAGCAGCTTGGAGCCTAGCGGGAGGAGTGCAGATACGCAGTATTTT
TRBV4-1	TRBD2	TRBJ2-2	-	CASSRAGLAGVGNTGELFF	TGCGCCAGCAGCCGAGCAGGACTAGCGGGAGTAGGAAACACCGGGGAGCTGTTTTTT
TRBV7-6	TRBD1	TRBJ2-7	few	CASSVPGQGAAGPSYEQYF	TGTGCCAGCAGCGTACCGGGACAGGGGGCGGCGGGACCCTCCTACGAGCAGTACTTC
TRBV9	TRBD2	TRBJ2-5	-	CASSVLAEETQYF	TGTGCCAGCAGCGTACTAGCGGAAGAGACCCAGTACTTC
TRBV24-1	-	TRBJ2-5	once	CATSDPVPSDRTQETQYF	TGTGCCACCAGTGATCCCGTTCCTAGCGACAGGACCCAAGAGACCCAGTACTTC
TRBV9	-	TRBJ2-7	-	CASSVDLGGEQYF	TGTGCCAGCAGCGTAGATTTGGGTGGCGAGCAGTACTTC
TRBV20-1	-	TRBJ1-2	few	CSARRAGYTF	TGCAGTGCTCGAAGGGCGGGCTACACCTTC
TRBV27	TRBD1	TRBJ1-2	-	CASSGAGTVYGYTF	TGTGCCAGCAGTGGCGCCGGGACAGTCTATGGCTACACCTTC
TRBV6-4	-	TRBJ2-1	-	CASSDSRRGSYNEQFF	TGTGCCAGCAGTGACTCGAGGAGGGGCTCCTACAATGAGCAGTTCTTC
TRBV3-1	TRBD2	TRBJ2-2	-	CASSQTLAGSSGELFF	TGTGCCAGCAGCCAGACCCTAGCGGGATCCTCCGGGGAGCTGTTTTTT
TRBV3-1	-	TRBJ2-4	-	CASSQSRAKPSSRGNIQYF	TGTGCCAGCAGCCAATCACGGGCCAAGCCAAGTTCCCGTGGGAACATTCAGTACTTC
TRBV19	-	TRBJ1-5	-	CASSIGSSNQPQHF	TGTGCCAGTAGTATCGGTAGTAGCAATCAGCCCCAGCATTTT
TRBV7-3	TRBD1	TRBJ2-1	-	CASSSGQGSYNEQFF	TGTGCCAGCAGCTCGGGACAGGGGAGCTACAATGAGCAGTTCTTC
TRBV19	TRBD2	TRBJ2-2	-	CASSIRRELVSGELFF	TGTGCCAGTAGTATTCGGCGGGAGCTGGTTTCCGGGGAGCTGTTTTTT
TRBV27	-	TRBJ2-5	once	CASSLYAGETQYF	TGTGCCAGCAGTTTATACGCGGGAGAGACCCAGTACTTC
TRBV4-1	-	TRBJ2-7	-	CASSQTPGAYEQYF	TGCGCCAGCAGCCAAACCCCCGGGGCCTACGAGCAGTACTTC
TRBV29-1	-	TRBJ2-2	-	CSVGAVGELFF	TGCAGCGTTGGGGCCGTCGGGGAGCTGTTTTTT